This T cell receptor beta chain is drawn from a study of CD8+ T cells in alopecia areata. Overall study findings and caveats: Resident alphabeta T cells of normal skin are also sequenced in scalp samples. Although TCR sharing was seen in mice, sharing across patients was less clear, possibly for HLA-related reasons.

Sequencing used cDNA as its template, made by extracting RNA and reverse transcribing it. The assay was immunoSEQ multiplex PCR, and TCRdb's table has in-frame clones only and misses some. The table has approximately 180,000 clones, about 72% seen once. Germline CDR1 reads MNHEY; CDR2 reads SMNVEV (reference sequence). Deletions cut 5 bases from V and 3 bases from J, with 16 bases between. The length of the CDR3 is 15 residues. On this clone itself: The antigen is unknown.

This receptor was taken from a human donor with alopecia areata. The rearrangement uses TRBV27 and TRBJ2-5; possibly TRBD1 or TRBD2 for D (5 bases each). Specimen: CD8+ T cells sorted from blood, collected at week 0. The CDR3 DNA is TGTGCCAGCAGTAACACCGGGACCCCAAAAGAGACCCAGTACTTC. Protein: CASSNTGTPKETQYF.